This is a list of T cell receptor beta chains from one sample in a study of OX40 agonist ivuxolimab in advanced cancers. This table comes from immunoSEQ multiplex PCR, and its TCRdb copy is limited to in-frame clones, with some not included. The sample shows 80,000 or so clones, around 91% of them seen only once. The source was CD4+ or CD8+ T cells sorted from blood, collected in a trial of the OX40 agonist ivuxolimab. Receptor source: an adult with an advanced solid tumor such as melanoma, head and neck, liver or kidney cancer. CDR3s leave out the opening cysteine and the closing phenylalanine or tryptophan. Fields, in order: D gene, V gene, CDR3 protein. The D gene is left open where the match is weak.

d_call: TRBD2
v_call: TRBV19
cdr3_aa: ASSMGGVDYEQY

d_call: .
v_call: TRBV11-3
cdr3_aa: ASSLDPGVVGEQY

d_call: TRBD2
v_call: TRBV30
cdr3_aa: AWSVGLAGAVEQF

d_call: TRBD1
v_call: TRBV7-9
cdr3_aa: ASSYTLQGPYEQY

d_call: .
v_call: TRBV28
cdr3_aa: ASSLDQGGSNQPQH

d_call: .
v_call: TRBV7-8
cdr3_aa: ASSLDRLAADTQY

d_call: .
v_call: TRBV28
cdr3_aa: ASSPSGLDEQF

d_call: .
v_call: TRBV7-8
cdr3_aa: ASSLPNRSSYNSPLH

d_call: .
v_call: TRBV30
cdr3_aa: AWSVGGGPQH

d_call: .
v_call: TRBV5-6
cdr3_aa: ASSRTDTQY

d_call: TRBD2
v_call: TRBV7-2
cdr3_aa: ASSLAGTSMYEQY

d_call: .
v_call: TRBV11-2
cdr3_aa: ASSLEWGQPQH

d_call: .
v_call: TRBV7-8
cdr3_aa: ASSLARDGIREQF

d_call: TRBD2
v_call: TRBV19
cdr3_aa: ASRRLAGGKETQY

d_call: TRBD2
v_call: TRBV11-2
cdr3_aa: ASSSGLAAAYEQY

d_call: .
v_call: TRBV7-3
cdr3_aa: ASSFQDAIYNEQF

d_call: TRBD1
v_call: TRBV2
cdr3_aa: ASSPRQGFREKLF

d_call: .
v_call: TRBV5-1
cdr3_aa: ASRLGANNEQF

d_call: .
v_call: TRBV19
cdr3_aa: ASSIRPGGYGYT

d_call: .
v_call: TRBV27
cdr3_aa: ASSLTNTEAF

d_call: TRBD1
v_call: TRBV13
cdr3_aa: ASSLDDRVGEQY

d_call: TRBD1
v_call: TRBV7-9
cdr3_aa: ASSSDRGLPDEQY

d_call: TRBD1
v_call: TRBV7-9
cdr3_aa: ASSSTGPYNEQF

d_call: .
v_call: TRBV6-5
cdr3_aa: ASTDSGALYEQY

d_call: .
v_call: TRBV19
cdr3_aa: ASSGGGITQY

d_call: TRBD1
v_call: TRBV28
cdr3_aa: ASRIRTGDNQPQH

d_call: .
v_call: TRBV7-2
cdr3_aa: ASSLDGAGLAGELF

d_call: .
v_call: TRBV19
cdr3_aa: ASSSRLVLGNTIY

d_call: .
v_call: TRBV11-3
cdr3_aa: ASSSLGEETQY